A single sample is the source of the 15 T cell receptor beta chains below, sequenced in a study of shared clonotypes between healthy human individuals. Method: immunoSEQ multiplex PCR; TCRdb's copy keeps in-frame clones and lacks some. Of hundreds of thousands of clones in the sample, about four fifths were seen once. The specimen was PBMCs. These receptors originate from a woman aged 40 to 55 in good health. Some clones in this sample may be carry-over from other donors' samples.

This clone was counted once. This rearrangement joins TRBV2 to TRBJ1-2; D not certain. Trimming pared 1 base from V and 3 bases from J, leaving 12 bases between. Per germline, CDR1 SNHLY and CDR2 FYNNEI. The length of the CDR3 is 15 residues. CDR3 residues: CASSEGAYLYYGYTF. Here the CDR3 DNA reads TGTGCCAGCAGTGAAGGGGCCTATTTGTACTATGGCTACACCTTC.

The genes are TRBV7-8 and TRBJ1-5; no clear D. Germline lookup yields CDR1 SGHVS and CDR2 FQNEAQ. The CDR3 loop spans 17 amino acids. Trimming took 2 bases from V and 0 from J, leaving 14 bases between them. The CDR3 region is CASSLKEPGYSNQPQHF. The DNA for the CDR3 is TGTGCCAGCAGCTTAAAAGAACCGGGCTATAGCAATCAGCCCCAGCATTTT.

The chain links TRBV15 to TRBJ1-1; D call uncertain. Germline assignment: CDR1 LNHNV and CDR2 YYDKDF (reference sequence). Trimming removed 4 bases from V and 6 bases from J, with 15 bases in between. The CDR3 contains 14 residues. CDR3 nucleotide sequence: TGTGCCACCAGCATATTGCCCGGAGAAGCTGAAGCTTTCTTT. Translated: CATSILPGEAEAFF.

With regard to this clone: This may arise from a read error, as a much more abundant clone is one base away. V is TRBV7-3 and J is TRBJ2-7; 8 nucleotides line up with TRBD1. Germline CDR1 SGHTA, CDR2 FQGTGA. CDR3 length equals 13 residues. The trim removed 5 bases at V and 5 bases at J, leaving 5 bases unmatched. This CDR3 is CASSLDRVNEQYF. The CDR3 coding sequence is TGTGCCAGCAGCCTGGACAGGGTCAACGAGCAGTACTTC.

The V and J genes are TRBV6-1 and TRBJ2-2; maybe TRBD1 (6 bases). Germline V gene sequence: CDR1 MNHNS, CDR2 SASEGT. This CDR3 is built from 14 residues. Trimming shortened V by 10 bases and J by 1 base, and 13 bases separated the two germline ends. The DNA of the CDR3 is TGTGCCATACAGGGACCTGTGAACACCGGGGAGCTGTTTTTT. Translating it yields CAIQGPVNTGELFF.

This sequence joins TRBV9 and TRBJ1-3, with a tentative D call TRBD1 (5 bases). This CDR3 is built from 16 residues. The germline V gene encodes CDR1 SGDLS and CDR2 YYNGEE. Trimming shortened V by 0 bases and J by 4 bases, and 14 bases separated the two germline ends. The CDR3, as DNA: TGTGCCAGCAGCGTAGCCCTGGGACTTGACGGAAACACCATATATTTT. Translating gives CASSVALGLDGNTIYF.

CDR3 region: CASNPGPNTEAFF. The CDR3 DNA reads TGCGCCAGCAACCCAGGCCCTAACACTGAAGCTTTCTTT. The chain carries TRBV5-1 and TRBJ1-1; no reliable D call. CDR3 length equals 13 residues. Germline CDR1 and CDR2: SGHRS and YFSETQ. The ends were cut back, 6 bases at V and 2 bases at J, with 11 bases in the middle.

The J gene is TRBJ2-1, the V gene TRBV30; 10 bases are shared with TRBD2. CDR1 is GTSNPN and CDR2 is SVGIG in the germline V gene (reference sequence). Trimming took 2 bases from V and 7 from J; bases not matched to a gene: 5. The CDR3 is 14 residues long. Here the CDR3 DNA reads TGTGCCTGGAGTTGGTCTAGCGGGAGTAATGAGCAGTTCTTC. Protein product: CAWSWSSGSNEQFF.

The genes are TRBV9 and TRBJ2-7, with 11 bases fitting TRBD2. Per the germline V gene, CDR1 is SGDLS and CDR2 is YYNGEE. After removal of 4 bases from V and 4 bases from J, the junction contained 13 bases not matched to a gene. The CDR3 sequence is 17 residues long. The CDR3 protein is CASSPGPPTSGRYEQYF. The CDR3 DNA reads TGTGCCAGCAGCCCCGGCCCCCCCACTAGCGGGAGATACGAGCAGTACTTC.

The V gene is TRBV21-1, the J gene TRBJ2-7; the DNA was not used to check the table's D call, TRBD2. TRBV21-1 has pseudogene status. This CDR3 is built from 15 residues. CDR3 residues: CASSLWPGSSYEQYF. The CDR3 coding sequence is TGTGCCAGCAGCCTCTGGCCGGGGAGCTCCTACGAGCAGTACTTC.

This chain uses TRBV7-3 with TRBJ2-1; possible D gene TRBD1, 6 bases. Germline loops: CDR1 SGHTA, CDR2 FQGTGA. The V end lost 1 base, the J end lost 10 bases, and 17 bases lay between the germline ends. The CDR3 consists of 15 residues. This CDR3 reads CASSLIPDSTSEQFF. The CDR3 DNA follows: TGTGCCAGCAGCTTAATCCCGGACAGCACCTCCGAGCAGTTCTTC.

The rearrangement joins TRBV4-1 to TRBJ2-1; 8 bases agree with TRBD2. V shed 0 bases, J shed 6 bases, and the junction held 7 bases outside the gene matches. The germline V gene encodes CDR1 MGHRA and CDR2 YSYEKL. The CDR3 consists of 16 residues. CDR3 coding DNA: TGCGCCAGCAGCCAAGAGGGGCTAGCGGGCCTCAATGAGCAGTTCTTC. Translation: CASSQEGLAGLNEQFF.

The V gene is TRBV10-2, the J gene TRBJ2-7, with 12 nucleotides matching TRBD2. Germline lookup yields CDR1 WSHSY and CDR2 SAAADI. This CDR3 region has 15 residues. The V gene end was trimmed by 5 bases and the J gene end by 6 bases; junction bases not matched to a gene: 8. The CDR3: CASSLAGGPGVEQYF. For the CDR3, the DNA is TGCGCCAGCAGTCTAGCGGGAGGGCCCGGGGTCGAGCAGTACTTC.

V is TRBV27 and J is TRBJ2-3; D is undetermined. V lost 8 bases and J lost 1, with 22 bases in between. Germline values: CDR1 MNHEY, CDR2 SMNVEV (reference sequence). The CDR3 length is 17 residues. The CDR3 bases are TGTGCCAGCGGCTACCATTCTCTAGGCGCCGGCACAGATACGCAGTATTTT. Encoded protein: CASGYHSLGAGTDTQYF.

CDR3 sequence (DNA): TGTGCCAGCAGCCGAAGGACTGAAGCTTTCTTT. It yields the protein CASSRRTEAFF. The chain uses TRBV5-8 and TRBJ1-1; D ambiguous. The CDR3 extends over 11 amino acids. Germline assignment: CDR1 SGHTS and CDR2 YDEGEE. Trimming took 4 bases from V and 5 from J, leaving 6 bases between them.